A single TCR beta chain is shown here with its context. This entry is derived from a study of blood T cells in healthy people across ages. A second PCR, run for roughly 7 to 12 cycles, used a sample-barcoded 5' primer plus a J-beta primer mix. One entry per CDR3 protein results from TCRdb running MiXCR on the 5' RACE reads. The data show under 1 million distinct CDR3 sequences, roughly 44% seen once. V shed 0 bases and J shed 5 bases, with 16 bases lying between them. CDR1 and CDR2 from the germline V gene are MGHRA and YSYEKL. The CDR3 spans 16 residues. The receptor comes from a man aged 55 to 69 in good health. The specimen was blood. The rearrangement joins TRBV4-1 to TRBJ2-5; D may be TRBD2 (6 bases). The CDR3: CASSQDPGGAGETQYF. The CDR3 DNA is TGCGCCAGCAGCCAAGATCCGGGCGGCGCGGGGGAGACCCAGTACTTC.